This is a list of T cell receptor beta chains from one sample in a study of T cells in Graves' hyperthyroidism and ophthalmopathy. TCRdb recomputed calls from the multiplex PCR reads with MiXCR, one row per CDR3 protein. The data show roughly 560,000 distinct CDR3 sequences, 14% to 15% seen once. Sequenced sample: blood. These receptors were taken from a woman aged 40 to 55 with Graves' ophthalmopathy. Both conserved end residues are trimmed from each CDR3.

j_call,v_call,cdr3_aa
TRBJ2-7,TRBV5-1,ASSPGDGSYEQY
TRBJ2-5,TRBV11-2,ASSFLRGNQETQY
TRBJ1-5,TRBV27,ASSLWGMRNQPQH
TRBJ1-5,TRBV28,ASSLLPGSQPQH
TRBJ2-3,TRBV28,ASSFRGKGTDTQY
TRBJ1-5,TRBV6-2/TRBV6-3,ASSYTGNNQPQH
TRBJ2-7,TRBV2,ASSYSRDSISYEQY
TRBJ2-5,TRBV5-1,ASSLRGTTKETQY
TRBJ2-5,TRBV11-2,ASSSETRLAGTDEEETQY
TRBJ2-7,TRBV29-1,SVADFQGYEQY
TRBJ1-5,TRBV6-2/TRBV6-3,ASRRMGFNQPQH
TRBJ2-3,TRBV24-1,ATSDLGQGTDTQY
TRBJ2-1,TRBV6-2/TRBV6-3,ASSRLQGSSSYNEQF
TRBJ1-1,TRBV4-3,ASSQHTGADRAF
TRBJ2-7,TRBV28,ASSYQGARSYEQY
TRBJ2-2,TRBV18,ASSLALDNTGELF
TRBJ2-5,TRBV18,ASSPKDRFETQY
TRBJ2-5,TRBV5-1,ASSLFYQETQY
TRBJ1-3,TRBV7-2,ASSERQAHSGNTIY
TRBJ1-2,TRBV20-1,SANKMYGYT
TRBJ2-7,TRBV20-1,SARDLAGYPEQY
TRBJ2-4,TRBV15,ATSRDAPRRGRGDIQY
TRBJ2-2,TRBV10-3,AISTSATGELF
TRBJ2-5,TRBV12-5,ASVLQGPETQY
TRBJ2-7,TRBV7-3,ASSPHPGDEQY
TRBJ1-2,TRBV7-9,ASSLAQQGYYGYT
TRBJ2-2,TRBV28,ASRGVLGQGFRTGELF
TRBJ2-7,TRBV6-2/TRBV6-3,ASGDPGTTYERY
TRBJ2-1,TRBV7-3,ASSPAWDRNEQF
TRBJ1-6,TRBV25-1,ASSAPGGGVVGYNSPLH
TRBJ1-5,TRBV28,ASSLSHQPQH
TRBJ2-2,TRBV6-2/TRBV6-3,ASLPGGKSGELF